A selection of T cell receptor beta chains follows, all from one sample in a study of T cell changes during pregnancy in multiple sclerosis. Clones were sequenced by immunoSEQ multiplex PCR, and TCRdb holds only the in-frame ones, with some missing. The sample consists of tens of thousands of clones, about 90% of them appearing once. Here the sequenced sample was CD4+ T cells from peripheral blood mononuclear cells, taken before pregnancy. The source is a female donor with multiple sclerosis, enrolled in a pregnancy study. CDR3s include the opening cysteine and the closing phenylalanine or tryptophan. The D gene is left open where the match is weak. A clone size is listed for some rows: how often the clone was seen (once, few, many), or a class if it is expanded.

D: NA; size: NA; V: TRBV7-9; J: TRBJ1-1; CDR3: CASSSGSYTEAFF; DNA: TGTGCCAGCAGCTCCGGGTCTTACACTGAAGCTTTCTTT
D: TRBD1; size: NA; V: TRBV30; J: TRBJ1-2; CDR3: CARSGTGRLSYGYTF; DNA: TGTGCCCGCAGTGGGACAGGTCGCCTCTCATATGGCTACACCTTC
D: TRBD2; size: NA; V: TRBV10-3; J: TRBJ2-3; CDR3: CAISGGSRGGRTDTQYF; DNA: TGTGCCATCAGTGGGGGGTCCCGGGGCGGGAGGACAGATACGCAGTATTTT
D: NA; size: NA; V: TRBV5-1; J: TRBJ2-5; CDR3: CASSLGLGGRETQYF; DNA: TGCGCCAGCAGCTTGGGGTTAGGGGGACGGGAGACCCAGTACTTC
D: NA; size: NA; V: TRBV27; J: TRBJ2-1; CDR3: CASSFQGLNEQFF; DNA: TGTGCCAGCAGTTTCCAGGGGCTCAATGAGCAGTTCTTC
D: TRBD1; size: once; V: TRBV11-1; J: TRBJ2-7; CDR3: CASSAPDRGQITYEQYF; DNA: TGTGCCAGCAGCGCGCCGGACAGGGGGCAAATCACCTACGAGCAGTACTTC
D: NA; size: NA; V: TRBV7-9; J: TRBJ1-3; CDR3: CASSLSSTGNTIYF; DNA: TGTGCCAGCAGCTTATCCTCGACAGGAAACACCATATATTTT
D: TRBD1; size: NA; V: TRBV7-2; J: TRBJ1-4; CDR3: CASSQQGALEKLFF; DNA: TGTGCCAGCAGTCAACAGGGGGCTCTCGAAAAACTGTTTTTT
D: TRBD1; size: once; V: TRBV5-1; J: TRBJ2-7; CDR3: CASSLDGTGSSYEQYF; DNA: TGCGCCAGCAGCTTAGACGGGACAGGGAGCTCCTACGAGCAGTACTTC
D: NA; size: NA; V: TRBV11-2; J: TRBJ1-2; CDR3: CASSLDWGANYGYTF; DNA: TGTGCCAGCAGCTTAGATTGGGGAGCTAACTATGGCTACACCTTC
D: TRBD1; size: once; V: TRBV4-1; J: TRBJ1-6; CDR3: CASSPGQGGNSPLHF; DNA: TGCGCCAGCAGCCCCGGACAGGGTGGGAATTCACCCCTCCACTTT
D: TRBD1; size: few; V: TRBV28; J: TRBJ1-1; CDR3: CASSPGTDVVEAFF; DNA: TGTGCCAGCAGTCCGGGGACAGACGTGGTGGAAGCTTTCTTT
D: NA; size: NA; V: TRBV6-6; J: TRBJ2-1; CDR3: CASSYSNSAGHEQFF; DNA: TGTGCCAGCAGTTACTCGAATAGTGCTGGTCATGAGCAGTTCTTC
D: TRBD1; size: NA; V: TRBV19; J: TRBJ1-1; CDR3: CASSILGQGGWDTEAFF; DNA: TGTGCCAGTAGTATCCTAGGACAGGGTGGCTGGGACACTGAAGCTTTCTTT
D: TRBD2; size: NA; V: TRBV5-1; J: TRBJ2-1; CDR3: CASSLAGLAGSYNEQFF; DNA: TGCGCCAGCAGCTTGGCCGGTCTAGCGGGATCCTACAATGAGCAGTTCTTC
D: TRBD2; size: NA; V: TRBV19; J: TRBJ2-3; CDR3: CASSIRPAGGLTDTQYF; DNA: TGTGCCAGTAGTATAAGGCCAGCGGGGGGACTCACAGATACGCAGTATTTT
D: NA; size: NA; V: TRBV7-8; J: TRBJ1-3; CDR3: CASSLTGFGNTIYF; DNA: TGTGCCAGCAGCCTGACAGGTTTTGGAAACACCATATATTTT
D: NA; size: NA; V: TRBV7-8; J: TRBJ2-1; CDR3: CASSLSHGSDGEQFF; DNA: TGTGCCAGCAGCTTATCGCACGGGAGTGACGGTGAGCAGTTCTTC